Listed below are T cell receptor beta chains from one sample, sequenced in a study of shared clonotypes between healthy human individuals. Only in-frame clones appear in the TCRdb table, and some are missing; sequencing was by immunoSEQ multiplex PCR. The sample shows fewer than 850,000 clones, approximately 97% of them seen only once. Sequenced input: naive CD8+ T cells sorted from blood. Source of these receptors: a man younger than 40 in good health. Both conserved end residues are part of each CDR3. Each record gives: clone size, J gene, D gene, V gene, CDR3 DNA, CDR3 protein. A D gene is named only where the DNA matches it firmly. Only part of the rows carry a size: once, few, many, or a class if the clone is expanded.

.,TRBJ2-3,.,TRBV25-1,TGTGCCAGCAGTGGAACTGTGGATACGCAGTATTTT,CASSGTVDTQYF
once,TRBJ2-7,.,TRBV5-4,TGTGCCAGCAGCGCGGCGGACAGCCCCTACGAGCAGTACTTC,CASSAADSPYEQYF
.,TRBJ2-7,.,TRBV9,TGTGCCAGCAGCGTAGGGGCTGGGGGCCAGACCTACGAGCAGTACTTC,CASSVGAGGQTYEQYF
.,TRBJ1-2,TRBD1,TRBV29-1,TGCAGCGTTGCGGACAGGGATAACTATGGCTACACCTTC,CSVADRDNYGYTF
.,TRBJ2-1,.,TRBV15,TGTGCCACCAGCGTCACTGGGAACGAGCAGTTCTTC,CATSVTGNEQFF
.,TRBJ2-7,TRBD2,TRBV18,TGTGCCAGCTCGTACTCCGGGACTATGTACGAGCAGTACTTC,CASSYSGTMYEQYF
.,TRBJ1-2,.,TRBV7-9,TGTGCCAGCAGTCAAGAAGGGGGGCCTGGCTACACCTTC,CASSQEGGPGYTF
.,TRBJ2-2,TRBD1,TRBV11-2,TGTGCCAGCGAACAGGGGGCGCGACAGGACACCGGGGAGCTGTTTTTT,CASEQGARQDTGELFF
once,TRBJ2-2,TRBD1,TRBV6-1,TGTGCCAGCACCGGGACAGGGTTCCCCGGGGAGCTGTTTTTT,CASTGTGFPGELFF
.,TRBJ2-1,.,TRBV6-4,TGTGCCAGCAGTGAAGGAGGGTCGAGCAATGAGCAGTTCTTC,CASSEGGSSNEQFF
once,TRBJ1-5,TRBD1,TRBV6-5,TGTGCCAGCAGTCCAGGACAGGACGGTCAGCCCCAGCATTTT,CASSPGQDGQPQHF
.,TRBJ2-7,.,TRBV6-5,TGTGCCAGCAGTTACAACGCCCGCTACGAGCAGTACTTC,CASSYNARYEQYF
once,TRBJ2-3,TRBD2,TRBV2,TGTGCCAGCAGTGAAGCCGATAGCGGGGGGAGCACAGATACGCAGTATTTT,CASSEADSGGSTDTQYF
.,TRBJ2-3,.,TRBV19,TGTGCCAGTAGCTCGACCTACAGTGAAGTTAGGACAGATACGCAGTATTTT,CASSSTYSEVRTDTQYF
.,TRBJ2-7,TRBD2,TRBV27,TGTGCCAGCAGTCAAGGACTAGCGGGATTCTACGAGCAGTACTTC,CASSQGLAGFYEQYF
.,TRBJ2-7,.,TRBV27,TGTGCCAGCAGTTCTGACTCCTACGAGCAGTACTTC,CASSSDSYEQYF
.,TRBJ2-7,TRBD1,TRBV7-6,TGTGCCAGCAGCTTAGCCCGGACAGGGTACTACGAGCAGTACTTC,CASSLARTGYYEQYF
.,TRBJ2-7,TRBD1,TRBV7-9,TGTGCCAGCAGCTTATGGGGAACAGGGGGTGATGAGCAGTACTTC,CASSLWGTGGDEQYF
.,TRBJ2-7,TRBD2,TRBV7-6,TGTGCCAGCAGCTTAAGTGGTCCAGGGACTAGCGGGACCGAGCAGTACTTC,CASSLSGPGTSGTEQYF
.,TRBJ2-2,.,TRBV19,TGTGCCAGCCGGTGGGGTGTGGACACCGGGGAGCTGTTTTTT,CASRWGVDTGELFF
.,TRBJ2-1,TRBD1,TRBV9,TGTGCCAGCAGCGTAGTAACAGGGGGGAATGAGCAGTTCTTC,CASSVVTGGNEQFF
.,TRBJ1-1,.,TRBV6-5,TGTGCCAGCAGTTACTCGAAAGGGAACACTGAAGCTTTCTTT,CASSYSKGNTEAFF